This T cell receptor (beta chain) comes out of a study of blood T cell repertoires in COVID-19. Germline CDR1 is SGDLS and CDR2 is YYNGEE. The CDR3 loop spans 14 amino acids. V dropped 3 bases and J dropped 6; count of bases not matched to a gene: 3. Measured with immunoSEQ multiplex PCR; TCRdb has only the in-frame clones, and not every one. The data contain about 200,000 clones, around 87% of them seen just once; the ten biggest clones take up roughly 10%. The TCR originated in a woman aged 50 to 65 with COVID-19, enrolled during active disease. The sequencing sample was made of peripheral blood. The chain couples TRBV9 to TRBJ1-6; 7 nucleotides line up with TRBD1. CDR3 sequence (DNA): TGTGCCAGCAGCGAGGGGGCCGGTAATTCACCCCTCCACTTT. Translating it yields CASSEGAGNSPLHF.